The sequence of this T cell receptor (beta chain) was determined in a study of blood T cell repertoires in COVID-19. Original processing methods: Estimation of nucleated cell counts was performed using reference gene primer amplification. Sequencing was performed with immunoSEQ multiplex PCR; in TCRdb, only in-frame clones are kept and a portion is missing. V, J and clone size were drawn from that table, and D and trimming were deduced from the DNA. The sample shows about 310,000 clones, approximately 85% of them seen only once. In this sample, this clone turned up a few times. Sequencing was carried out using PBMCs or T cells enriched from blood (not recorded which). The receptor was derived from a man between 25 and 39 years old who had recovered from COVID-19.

DNA for the CDR3: TGTGCCAGTAGTATAGAGCGGGGGACTGGGGCCAACGTCCTGACTTTC. This translates into CASSIERGTGANVLTF. The genes are TRBV19 and TRBJ2-6, with 7 bases aligning to TRBD2. The V gene end was trimmed by 0 bases and the J gene end by 2 bases; junction bases not matched to a gene: 1. Germline lookup yields CDR1 LNHDA and CDR2 SQIVND (reference sequence). The CDR3 consists of 16 residues.